This section outlines one T cell receptor (beta chain) sequence together with its context. Its antigen is still unknown. Primers for the PCR totalled 60 Vbeta and 13 Jbeta. Assay used: immunoSEQ multiplex PCR; TCRdb lists only in-frame clones, some missing. The table lists 30,000 to 45,000 clones, more than 50% of them singletons. This CDR3 is built from 13 residues. Germline V CDR1 and CDR2: LNHDA, SQIVND (reference sequence). Trimming left V 3 bases short and J 3 bases short, with 8 bases between. The sample belongs to a study of cytomegalovirus exposure and HLA in healthy donors. The overall study: Unique TCRs from HLA-typed donors, some 85 million of them, were held in an early data release.

General observations from the study: Researchers counted 180 or so TCR beta chains as cytomegalovirus-associated. In vitro checks showed that a few CMV-associated chains really do target CMV antigens. Reportedly, diagnosis of cytomegalovirus status by the classifier showed high specificity and sensitivity.

Sample: PBMCs. The V and J genes are TRBV19 and TRBJ2-5; D is perhaps TRBD1 (5 bases). The receptor comes from a woman in her thirties or forties in good health and CMV-seropositive. In DNA form, the CDR3 reads TGTGCCAGTAGTATTGTCAGGGAAGAGACCCAGTACTTC. The encoded protein is CASSIVREETQYF.